One TCR beta chain is described in this entry. The data originate from a study of blood T cell repertoires in COVID-19. Study details: Samples taken during acute and convalescent COVID-19 were collected in the United States, Italy and Spain. From T cells, B-cell-depleted T cells, or PBMCs came the material, which was cDNA or gDNA.

Original processing methods: Reference gene primer amplification in the assay estimated nucleated cell counts. The repertoire was sequenced with immunoSEQ multiplex PCR; TCRdb's copy has only in-frame clones and lacks some. That table furnishes V, J and clone size, whereas the DNA furnished D and trimming. The repertoire holds 130,000 or so clones, with approximately 84% as singletons. Trimming removed 2 bases at V and 4 bases at J, with 14 bases between. The CDR3 length is 15 residues. In germline, CDR1 is SGHVS, CDR2 FQNEAQ. The sequenced material came from peripheral blood. This receptor was identified in a woman aged 55-69 years with acute or convalescent COVID-19. This chain connects TRBV7-8 to TRBJ1-1, with D possibly matching TRBD1 (5 bases). CDR3 amino acids: CASSLRSGVGTEAFF. The DNA for the CDR3 is TGTGCCAGCAGCTTAAGATCGGGGGTTGGCACTGAAGCTTTCTTT.